This T cell receptor (beta chain) was recorded in a study of cytomegalovirus exposure and HLA in healthy donors. Study context: Later analysis reported that the roughly 110 validation repertoires shared the platform of the 600 to 750 first-cohort repertoires. Overall study results and limits: Researchers counted around 180 TCR beta chains as cytomegalovirus-associated. The dataset shows that most TCR sequences were rare, while some public TCRs occurred in many donors. In vitro assays verified that a few CMV-associated chains recognized CMV antigens specifically.

A remark on this clone: Its target is unknown.

Clones were read by immunoSEQ multiplex PCR, and TCRdb kept only the in-frame ones, dropping some. Seen here are about 130,000 clones, 89% observed once, and the top ten hold approximately 9.2%. CDR1 and CDR2 (germline): SNHLY, FYNNEI. V lost 8 bases and J 4 bases, leaving 11 bases between the germline ends. CDR3 length: 13 residues. The chain couples TRBV2 to TRBJ1-4; D gene ambiguous. The material sequenced was PBMCs. This TCR was recovered from a woman aged 18 to 35 in good health and CMV-seropositive. The CDR3 here is CASQKDFNEKLFF. CDR3 nucleotides: TGTGCCAGCCAAAAGGACTTTAATGAAAAACTGTTTTTT.